The sequence of this T cell receptor beta chain was determined in a study of blood T cells in healthy people across ages. The sample holds a few counts of this clonotype. Since a much larger clone is just one base distant, this may be a read error. Primers used in a second PCR of roughly 7 to 12 cycles were a sample-barcoded 5' primer and a J-beta primer mix. TCRdb reanalysed the 5' RACE reads using MiXCR and keeps one entry per CDR3 protein. Of 1.5 million to 2 million distinct CDR3 sequences listed, about 30% are singletons. CDR3 length: 15 amino acids. CDR1 is SQVTM and CDR2 is ANQGSEA in the germline V gene. V lost 0 bases and J lost 1, with 12 bases in between.

Sequenced: blood. The clonotype originates from a woman in her thirties in good health. The chain is built from TRBV29-1 and TRBJ1-1; no firm D call. CDR3 sequence: CSVEEGWGGNTEAFF. The DNA of the CDR3 is TGCAGCGTTGAAGAGGGATGGGGAGGGAACACTGAAGCTTTCTTT. The whole variable domain, filled in from reference TRBV29-1 and TRBJ1-1, reads SAVISQKPSRDICQRGTSLTIQCQVDSQVTMMFWYRQQPGQSLTLIATANQGSEATYESGFVIDKFPISRPNLTFSTLTVSNMSPEDSSIYLCSVEEGWGGNTEAFFGQGTRLTVV.